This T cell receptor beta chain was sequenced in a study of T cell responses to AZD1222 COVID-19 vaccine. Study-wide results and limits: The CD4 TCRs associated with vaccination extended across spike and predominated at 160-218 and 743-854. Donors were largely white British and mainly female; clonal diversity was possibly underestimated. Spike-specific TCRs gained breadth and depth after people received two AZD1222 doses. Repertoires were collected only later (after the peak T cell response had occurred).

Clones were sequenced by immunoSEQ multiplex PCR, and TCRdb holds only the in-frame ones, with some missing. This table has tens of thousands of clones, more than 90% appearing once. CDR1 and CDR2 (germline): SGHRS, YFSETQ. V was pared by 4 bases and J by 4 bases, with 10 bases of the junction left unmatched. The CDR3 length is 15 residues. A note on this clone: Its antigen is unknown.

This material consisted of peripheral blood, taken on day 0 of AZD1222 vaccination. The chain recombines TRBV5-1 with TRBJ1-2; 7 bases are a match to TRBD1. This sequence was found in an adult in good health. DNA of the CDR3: TGCGCCAGCAGCGCGGACGGGACAGCTCGCTATGGCTACACCTTC. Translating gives CASSADGTARYGYTF. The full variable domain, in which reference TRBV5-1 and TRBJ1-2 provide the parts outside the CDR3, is KAGVTQTPRYLIKTRGQQVTLSCSPISGHRSVSWYQQTPGQGLQFLFEYFSETQRNKGNFPGRFSGRQFSNSRSEMNVSTLELGDSALYLCASSADGTARYGYTFGSGTRLTVV.